The T cell receptor (beta chain) under discussion was sequenced for a study of T cell repertoires in cytomegalovirus infection. Across the study: Public signatures in TCR beta pointed to CMV infection and matching HLA type.

Overall study findings and caveats: Accumulated public TCR beta family frequency recognized individuals carrying CMV together with the relevant HLA. Ex vivo, HLA-C-restricted CMV-specific TCR beta clonotypes prevailed over the rest of the response.

The ends lost 6 bases at V and 3 bases at J; junction bases unmatched: 12. The CDR3 runs to 17 residues. Notes on this clonotype: What it binds is not known.

One entry per CDR3 protein results from TCRdb running MiXCR on the reads. The data show more than 650,000 distinct CDR3 sequences, about a third seen once. This TCR derives from a human donor in good health (CMV status not recorded). Some clones in this sample may be carry-over from other donors' samples. The source material was PBMCs. The genes are TRBV12-3 or TRBV12-4 and TRBJ1-3, with 9 bases aligning to TRBD1. DNA of the CDR3: TGTGCCAGCAGGGCCCGGACAGGGGACTTGGTTGGAAACACCATATATTTT. Its protein product is CASRARTGDLVGNTIYF.